The 27 T cell receptor beta chains presented below share a single source sample, sequenced in a study of cytomegalovirus exposure and HLA in healthy donors. The primer mix had 60 Vbeta and 13 Jbeta primers. Generated by immunoSEQ multiplex PCR, the TCRdb table keeps only in-frame clones and is missing some. The table records more than 150,000 clones, approximately 85% of them present only once. Sequencing was performed on PBMCs. The receptors were sampled from a man younger than 30 in good health and CMV-seropositive.

The V gene is TRBV2, the J gene TRBJ2-5; D is unresolved. This CDR3 contains 13 residues. Trimming removed 4 bases at V and 1 base at J, with 7 bases between. CDR1 is SNHLY and CDR2 is FYNNEI in the germline V gene. CDR3 in amino acids: CASSVDIQETQYF. The CDR3 nucleotides read TGTGCCAGCAGTGTTGACATCCAAGAGACCCAGTACTTC.

The J gene is TRBJ1-2, the V gene TRBV19; D perhaps matches TRBD1 (6 bases). The length of the CDR3 is 13 residues. Germline assignment: CDR1 LNHDA and CDR2 SQIVND (reference sequence). V lost 7 bases and J lost 2, with 11 bases in between. The DNA for the CDR3 is TGTGCCAGTACAAACAGGGAGAACTATGGCTACACCTTC. Protein: CASTNRENYGYTF.

This chain joins TRBV7-9 and TRBJ1-1, with D possibly matching TRBD1 (6 bases). Looked up from germline, CDR1 is SEHNR and CDR2 is FQNEAQ (reference sequence). The CDR3 spans 14 residues. Between the trimmed V and J ends, which lost 6 bases and 0 bases, there was a span of 11 bases. The CDR3 sequence: CASRRGGMNTEAFF. CDR3 nucleotides: TGTGCCAGCAGACGAGGGGGAATGAACACTGAAGCTTTCTTT.

The chain couples TRBV11-2 to TRBJ2-5; D possibly corresponds to TRBD1 (8 bases). CDR3 length equals 17 residues. Germline-derived CDR1 and CDR2 are SGHAT and FQNNGV. Trimming stripped 5 bases from V and 3 bases from J, with 22 bases between. The chain's CDR3 is CASSLQGAGVPKETQYF. The CDR3 DNA reads TGTGCCAGCAGCCTCCAGGGGGCGGGAGTACCGAAAGAGACCCAGTACTTC.

The chain employs TRBV6-4 and TRBJ2-5; 10 positions agree with TRBD2. The last part of the DNA fits TRBJ2-7 better; the J call may be wrong. CDR1 MRHNA and CDR2 SNTAGT come from the germline V gene. CDR3 length: 16 residues. CDR3 bases: TGTGCCAGCAGCCCTACCCGGACTAGCGGACTACACGAGCAGTACTTC. Protein: CASSPTRTSGLHEQYF.

This chain's CDR3 is CASSLGGVSNTQYF. DNA for the CDR3: TGTGCCAGCAGTCTCGGGGGGGTATCAAATACGCAGTATTTT. The chain combines TRBV28 with TRBJ2-3; TRBD2 aligns across 8 bases. The J segment lost 7 bases and the V segment lost 5 bases, leaving 8 bases of the junction unmatched. Germline assignment: CDR1 MDHEN and CDR2 SYDVKM. This CDR3 has 14 amino acids.

The gene calls are TRBV5-4 and TRBJ1-5, with 8 positions matching TRBD1. The length of the CDR3 is 14 residues. Germline assignment: CDR1 SGHNT and CDR2 YYREEE (reference sequence). Trimming took 7 bases from V and 6 from J; bases not matched to a gene: 9. CDR3 sequence reads: CASGTRGLGQPQHF. The CDR3 DNA is TGTGCCAGCGGGACCAGGGGGCTGGGTCAGCCCCAGCATTTT. The full variable domain, rest sourced from reference TRBV5-4 and TRBJ1-5, is ETGVTQSPTHLIKTRGQQVTLRCSSQSGHNTVSWYQQALGQGPQFIFQYYREEENGRGNFPPRFSGLQFPNYSSELNVNALELDDSALYLCASGTRGLGQPQHFGDGTRLSIL.

This rearrangement joins TRBV5-6 to TRBJ2-1, with 9 bases fitting TRBD2. Trimming removed 2 bases from V and 5 bases from J; junction bases left unmatched: 14. Germline V gene data show CDR1 as SGHDT and CDR2 as YYEEEE. This CDR3 is 18 amino acids long. The CDR3 nucleotides read TGTGCCAGCAGCTTTGGGGCAAAGGGGCTAGCGGGAAACAATGAGCAGTTCTTC. Protein: CASSFGAKGLAGNNEQFF.

The chain carries TRBV29-1 and TRBJ2-2; tentatively, D is TRBD1 (6 bases). V lost 4 bases and J lost 0, with 12 bases in between. Germline lookup yields CDR1 SQVTM and CDR2 ANQGSEA. The CDR3 length is 15 residues. As DNA, the CDR3 is TGCAGCGTTGCCAGGGGCGTTCCGAACACCGGGGAGCTGTTTTTT. The encoded protein is CSVARGVPNTGELFF.

This sequence joins TRBV7-2 and TRBJ2-2, with 13 positions matching TRBD2. CDR1 is SGHTA and CDR2 is FQGNSA in the germline V gene. This CDR3 is 16 amino acids long. V was pared by 5 bases and J by 11 bases, with 11 bases of the junction left unmatched. The CDR3: CASSPLAGGTFEELFF. The CDR3 DNA reads TGTGCCAGCAGCCCACTAGCGGGGGGGACCTTTGAAGAGCTGTTTTTT.

This chain links TRBV19 with TRBJ2-3; D gene unclear. The CDR3 covers 15 residues. Between the trimmed V and J ends, which lost 5 bases and 0 bases, there was a span of 12 bases. Germline V gene lookup returns CDR1 LNHDA and CDR2 SQIVND (reference sequence). The CDR3 loop is CASSPDKSSTDTQYF. The CDR3 DNA reads TGTGCCAGTAGTCCAGACAAATCTAGCACAGATACGCAGTATTTT.

The CDR3 here is CASSKVPSGGSYNEQFF. For the CDR3, the DNA is TGTGCCAGCAGCAAAGTTCCTAGCGGGGGGTCTTACAATGAGCAGTTCTTC. The chain uses TRBV21-1 and TRBJ2-1; the table gives TRBD2 as D, unverified against the DNA. TRBV21-1 is assigned pseudogene status. This CDR3 contains 17 residues.

To note about this clone: The junction and the germline gene differ at one end; a read error may be behind it. The gene calls are TRBV10-1 and TRBJ2-7, with D hard to call. This CDR3 is 11 amino acids long. CDR1 WNHNN and CDR2 SYGVQD come from the germline V gene (reference sequence). This CDR3 reads CASSVSDEQYF. As DNA, the CDR3 is TGCGCCAGCAGTGTCTCCGACGAGCAGTACTTC.

This rearrangement joins TRBV15 to TRBJ2-3, with 13 bases identical to TRBD2. V lost 3 bases and J lost 0; bases outside the gene matches: 15. The germline V gene encodes CDR1 LNHNV and CDR2 YYDKDF (reference sequence). The CDR3 has 21 residues. Here the CDR3 DNA reads TGTGCCACCAGCAGCTTGACTAGCGGGGGGCCCTTAGACAGGAGCACAGATACGCAGTATTTT. Protein: CATSSLTSGGPLDRSTDTQYF.

The chain employs TRBV6-5 and TRBJ1-1; D gene ambiguous. The germline V and J ends were trimmed by 6 bases and 0 bases, with 11 bases remaining between them. Looked up from germline, CDR1 is MNHEY and CDR2 is SVGAGI. The CDR3 has 14 residues. CDR3 sequence (DNA): TGTGCCAGCAGATCCTACCCACTGAACACTGAAGCTTTCTTT. This gives the protein CASRSYPLNTEAFF.

The genes are TRBV19 and TRBJ1-5, with a tentative D call TRBD1 (6 bases). V lost 7 bases and J lost 7, with 14 bases in between. Germline V gives CDR1 LNHDA, CDR2 SQIVND (reference sequence). The CDR3 totals 13 residues. Here the CDR3 DNA reads TGTGCCAGTAATCCAGGGGCGTCCCAGCCCCAGCATTTT. Its protein is CASNPGASQPQHF.

This clone has just a few counts. The V call is TRBV19, the J call TRBJ1-5; D is possibly TRBD1 (6 bases). Trimming shortened V by 7 bases and J by 4 bases, and 14 bases separated the two germline ends. From germline, CDR1 is LNHDA and CDR2 SQIVND (reference sequence). This CDR3 contains 14 residues. The chain's CDR3 is CASMSNRANQPQHF. Here the CDR3 DNA reads TGTGCCAGTATGTCGAACAGGGCAAATCAGCCCCAGCATTTT.

The chain combines TRBV9 with TRBJ2-5; TRBD2 aligns across 13 bases. This CDR3 comprises 14 residues. The germline V gene has CDR1 SGDLS and CDR2 YYNGEE. Trimming at V came to 3 bases and at J to 5 bases, leaving 1 base not matched to a gene. In nucleotides, the CDR3 is TGTGCCAGCAGCGCGGGACTAGCGGGGGAGACCCAGTACTTC. Protein product: CASSAGLAGETQYF.

This chain links TRBV2 with TRBJ1-2; D uncertain. The V end was cut by 3 bases, the J end by 0 bases, with 14 bases between. Germline V gene lookup returns CDR1 SNHLY and CDR2 FYNNEI. The CDR3 runs to 16 residues. CDR3 sequence (DNA): TGTGCCAGCAGTGATCGGACTTTCCAAGCTAACTATGGCTACACCTTC. This sequence encodes CASSDRTFQANYGYTF.

The chain uses TRBV29-1 and TRBJ1-4; TRBD1 might be the D (5 bases). Germline V gene data show CDR1 as SQVTM and CDR2 as ANQGSEA. The V end lost 7 bases, the J end lost 3 bases, and 12 bases lay between the germline ends. The CDR3 spans 13 residues. CDR3 sequence: CSAQGAANEKLFF. The CDR3 DNA follows: TGCAGCGCTCAGGGTGCAGCTAATGAAAAACTGTTTTTT.

The chain is built from TRBV19 and TRBJ2-7; 8 bases match TRBD1. This CDR3 has 13 amino acids. With V trimmed by 4 bases and J by 5 bases, 4 bases remained unmatched. Looked up from germline, CDR1 is LNHDA and CDR2 is SQIVND (reference sequence). Here the CDR3 DNA reads TGTGCCAGTAGTACCGGACAGGGTAACGAGCAGTACTTC. Amino acid sequence: CASSTGQGNEQYF.

CDR3 in amino acids: CSVASLGRNEKLFF. In nucleotides, the CDR3 is TGCAGCGTTGCAAGTCTGGGGAGGAATGAAAAACTGTTTTTT. V gene TRBV29-1 combines with J gene TRBJ1-4; D not certain. Trimming cost V 4 bases and J 5 bases, with 14 bases left between them. The CDR3 consists of 14 residues. Germline V gene sequence: CDR1 SQVTM, CDR2 ANQGSEA.

This chain uses TRBV19 with TRBJ2-3; perhaps TRBD1 as D (5 bases). The germline V gene encodes CDR1 LNHDA and CDR2 SQIVND (reference sequence). The CDR3 has 16 amino acids. With 5 bases removed from V and 3 bases from J, the gap between germline ends came to 18 bases. The CDR3 DNA sequence: TGTGCCAGTAGTGCAAGACAGCACCCCGCGACAGATACGCAGTATTTT. Protein: CASSARQHPATDTQYF.

This clone was detected only once. This sequence joins TRBV11-2 and TRBJ2-7, with TRBD2 identical over 7 bases. This CDR3 has 16 residues. Unmatched junction bases numbered 7, after V lost 1 base and J lost 1 base. Germline CDR1 is SGHAT and CDR2 is FQNNGV. The CDR3 DNA is TGTGCCAGCAGCTTAGCCTCGGGGGGTTTATCCTACGAGCAGTACTTC. This gives the protein CASSLASGGLSYEQYF.

The chain employs TRBV5-1 and TRBJ2-3; D uncertain. V was shortened by 6 bases and J by 0 bases, with 17 bases between the two germline ends. From germline, CDR1 is SGHRS and CDR2 YFSETQ. There are 16 residues in the CDR3. Here the CDR3 reads CASTLLGTASTDTQYF. CDR3 coding DNA: TGCGCCAGCACCCTACTCGGAACAGCTAGCACAGATACGCAGTATTTT.

The genes are TRBV7-2 and TRBJ1-2, with a weak D call TRBD1 (5 bases). The V gene's germline CDR1 is SGHTA and CDR2 FQGNSA. V gave up 2 bases and J gave up 4 bases, with 11 bases separating them. The CDR3 has 14 residues. The CDR3: CASSLSWGGYGYTF. CDR3 nucleotides: TGTGCCAGCAGCTTATCCTGGGGCGGCTATGGCTACACCTTC.

The rearrangement links TRBV2 to TRBJ1-2, with 8 positions matching TRBD1. V was pared by 4 bases and J by 8 bases, with 3 bases of the junction left unmatched. The V gene's germline CDR1 is SNHLY and CDR2 FYNNEI. The CDR3 is made up of 12 amino acids. CDR3 sequence: CASSGPGGGYTF. As DNA, the CDR3 is TGTGCCAGCAGTGGTCCAGGGGGCGGCTACACCTTC.